A selection of T cell receptor beta chains follows, all from one sample in a study of blood T cells in healthy people across ages. MiXCR was run by TCRdb on the 5' RACE reads, yielding one entry per CDR3 protein. This table has about 1.1 million distinct CDR3 sequences, approximately 38% appearing once. Sequencing input: blood. These receptors were taken from a young man in good health. CDR3s include the opening cysteine and the closing phenylalanine or tryptophan. D genes are given only for firm matches. Rows may omit the clone size; those that give it use once, few, many or a size class.

d_gene	v_gene	j_gene	abundance	CDR3aa	CDR3nt
.	TRBV5-5	TRBJ1-1	few	CASSLEAMNTEAFF	TGTGCCAGCAGCTTGGAGGCAATGAACACTGAAGCTTTCTTT
TRBD2	TRBV20-1	TRBJ2-3	.	CSAEGLAGGDTQYF	TGCAGTGCTGAAGGACTAGCGGGGGGGGATACGCAGTATTTT
TRBD2	TRBV12-3/TRBV12-4	TRBJ2-2	.	CASIIAGGPPGELFF	TGTGCCAGCATCATAGCGGGGGGGCCGCCCGGGGAGCTGTTTTTT
.	TRBV20-1	TRBJ1-5	few	CSVTVGTSNQPQHF	TGCAGTGTAACAGTGGGTACGAGCAATCAGCCCCAGCATTTT
TRBD2	TRBV6-2/TRBV6-3	TRBJ2-7	.	CASSYRTSGGVEQYF	TGTGCCAGCAGTTACAGGACTAGCGGGGGGGTTGAGCAGTACTTC
.	TRBV5-5	TRBJ2-4	few	CASSFGGLLAKNIQYF	TGTGCCAGCAGCTTCGGCGGACTCCTAGCCAAAAACATTCAGTACTTC
TRBD1	TRBV20-1	TRBJ1-5	few	CSATGTGIGQPQHF	TGCAGTGCCACCGGGACAGGGATTGGTCAGCCCCAGCATTTT
.	TRBV12-3/TRBV12-4	TRBJ1-4	.	CASSYRAYNEKLFF	TGTGCCAGCAGTTACAGGGCATATAATGAAAAACTGTTTTTT
TRBD1	TRBV6-5	TRBJ2-3	.	CASAWTGQADTQYF	TGTGCCAGCGCCTGGACAGGTCAGGCAGATACGCAGTATTTT
.	TRBV20-1	TRBJ2-3	few	CSVGGPFLDTQYF	TGCAGTGTTGGGGGGCCGTTTTTAGATACGCAGTATTTT
.	TRBV6-1	TRBJ1-1	.	CASSEGQQSKAFF	TGTGCCAGCAGTGAGGGCCAGCAGTCGAAAGCTTTCTTT
.	TRBV29-1	TRBJ1-1	.	CSVGTMNTEAFF	TGCAGCGTTGGGACCATGAACACTGAAGCTTTCTTT
.	TRBV10-3	TRBJ2-3	few	CAISVGDASTDTQYF	TGTGCCATCAGTGTGGGGGATGCTAGCACAGATACGCAGTATTTT
.	TRBV5-5	TRBJ1-5	.	CASSSSKSNQPQHF	TGTGCCAGCAGCTCGAGTAAAAGCAATCAGCCCCAGCATTTT
.	TRBV4-3	TRBJ2-1	.	CASRVGESFYNEQFF	TGCGCCAGCAGGGTAGGAGAATCTTTTTACAATGAGCAGTTCTTC
.	TRBV7-9	TRBJ1-4	few	CASSEEGRKLFF	TGTGCCAGCAGTGAAGAGGGGCGGAAACTGTTTTTT
TRBD2	TRBV20-1	TRBJ2-5	.	CSVGTSGVQETQYF	TGCAGTGTCGGGACTAGCGGAGTCCAAGAGACCCAGTACTTC
.	TRBV4-3	TRBJ1-2	.	CASSQDAGPSYGYTF	TGCGCCAGCAGCCAAGATGCGGGACCGAGCTATGGCTACACCTTC
.	TRBV15	TRBJ2-7	.	CATSRDLMGREYEQYF	TGTGCCACCAGCAGAGATCTCATGGGGCGCGAATACGAGCAGTACTTC
TRBD1	TRBV28	TRBJ1-5	few	CASSLIWDSDQPQHF	TGTGCCAGCAGTTTAATCTGGGACAGCGATCAGCCCCAGCATTTT
.	TRBV7-9	TRBJ2-1	.	CASSLDGGVTYNEQFF	TGTGCCAGCAGCTTGGACGGGGGCGTCACCTACAATGAGCAGTTCTTC
.	TRBV6-2/TRBV6-3	TRBJ2-2	.	CASRSRERHTGELFF	TGTGCCAGCAGAAGCAGGGAAAGACACACCGGGGAGCTGTTTTTT
TRBD2	TRBV7-8	TRBJ2-1	.	CASNQLPGLAGGDNEQFF	TGTGCCAGCAACCAGCTTCCGGGACTAGCGGGGGGTGACAATGAGCAGTTCTTC
.	TRBV9	TRBJ2-5	.	CASSASGNQETQYF	TGTGCCAGCAGCGCATCAGGGAATCAAGAGACCCAGTACTTC
TRBD1	TRBV20-1	TRBJ2-7	.	CSAYRGNVYEQYF	TGCAGTGCTTACAGGGGGAATGTTTACGAGCAGTACTTC
TRBD2	TRBV6-5	TRBJ2-3	few	CASRREGVSTDTQYF	TGTGCCAGCAGGCGGGAGGGGGTTAGCACAGATACGCAGTATTTT
.	TRBV29-1	TRBJ2-2	few	CSVDQGKTGELFF	TGCAGCGTTGATCAGGGGAAGACCGGGGAGCTGTTTTTT
.	TRBV27	TRBJ1-2	.	CANSGEASGYTF	TGTGCCAATTCGGGGGAGGCAAGTGGCTACACCTTC
.	TRBV20-1	TRBJ2-2	once	CSAREPGRELFF	TGCAGTGCTAGAGAACCGGGCCGGGAGCTGTTTTTT
.	TRBV27	TRBJ2-4	.	CASSLTLAKNIQYF	TGTGCCAGCAGTTTGACCTTAGCCAAAAACATTCAGTACTTC
TRBD2	TRBV7-9	TRBJ2-7	.	CASSSGLAFEQYF	TGTGCCAGCAGCTCGGGACTAGCGTTCGAGCAGTACTTC
.	TRBV6-2/TRBV6-3	TRBJ1-2	.	CASSYEKSYGYTF	TGTGCCAGCAGTTACGAGAAGTCCTATGGCTACACCTTC